This TCR beta chain was sequenced in a study of T cell responses to AZD1222 COVID-19 vaccine. CDR1 is SGHDT and CDR2 is YYEEEE in the germline V gene. The CDR3 consists of 16 residues. Deletions cut 0 bases from V and 4 bases from J, with 16 bases between. Libraries were prepared by immunoSEQ multiplex PCR; TCRdb keeps only in-frame clonotypes and omits some of them. The table includes about 68,000 clones, about three quarters detected once. The TCR comes from an adult in good health. Sequencing used peripheral blood, obtained on day 0 of AZD1222 vaccination. The chain recombines TRBV5-6 with TRBJ1-2; possible D gene TRBD1, 6 bases. CDR3 sequence: CASSLEGDILTYGYTF. The CDR3 DNA reads TGTGCCAGCAGCTTGGAGGGGGACATTCTTACCTATGGCTACACCTTC. The full variable domain, rest sourced from reference TRBV5-6 and TRBJ1-2, is DAGVTQSPTHLIKTRGQQVTLRCSPKSGHDTVSWYQQALGQGPQFIFQYYEEEERQRGNFPDRFSGHQFPNYSSELNVNALLLGDSALYLCASSLEGDILTYGYTFGSGTRLTVV.